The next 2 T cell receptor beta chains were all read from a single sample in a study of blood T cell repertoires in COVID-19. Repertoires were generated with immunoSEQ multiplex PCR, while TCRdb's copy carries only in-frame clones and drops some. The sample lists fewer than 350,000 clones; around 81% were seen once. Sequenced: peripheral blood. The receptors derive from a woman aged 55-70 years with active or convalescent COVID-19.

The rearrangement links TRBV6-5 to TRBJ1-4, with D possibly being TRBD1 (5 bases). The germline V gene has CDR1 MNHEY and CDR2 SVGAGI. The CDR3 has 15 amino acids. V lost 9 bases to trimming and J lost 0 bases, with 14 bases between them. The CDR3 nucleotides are TGTGCCAGTTGTAAGGGGTATGCAACTAATGAAAAACTGTTTTTT. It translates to CASCKGYATNEKLFF.

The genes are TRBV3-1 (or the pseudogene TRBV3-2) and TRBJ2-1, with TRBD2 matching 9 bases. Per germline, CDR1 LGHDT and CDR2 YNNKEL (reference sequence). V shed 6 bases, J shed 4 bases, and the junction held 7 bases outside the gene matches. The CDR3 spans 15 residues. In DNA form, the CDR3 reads TGTGCCAGCAGTACTACTAGCGGGTCGTACAATGAGCAGTTCTTC. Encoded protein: CASSTTSGSYNEQFF.